This TCR beta chain derives from a study of vaccination and CD4 T cells after COVID-19. Treatment: roughly 10-day PBMC culture with coronavirus spike peptide pools or control peptides (ViraFEST assay). The Oncomine TCR Beta short-read assay was what sequenced the DNA obtained from cultured CD4+ T cells. Each CDR3 protein is one row after TCRdb ran MiXCR on the PCR reads. Here the sample spans around 10,000 distinct CDR3 sequences, less than 25% being singletons. A remark on this clonotype: What it binds is not known.

This CDR3 spans 14 amino acids. Germline trimming cut 6 bases from V and 2 bases from J; bases unmatched to any gene: 4. Germline loops: CDR1 MNHNS, CDR2 SASEGT. The gene calls are TRBV6-1 and TRBJ1-2, with TRBD1 matching over 9 bases. This specimen consisted of CD4+ T cells from blood, cultured in vitro, obtained after SARS-CoV-2 vaccination. The receptor was isolated from a human donor who had recovered from COVID-19. The CDR3 protein is CASRGQGQNYGYTF. The CDR3 DNA reads TGTGCCAGCAGGGGACAGGGTCAGAACTATGGCTACACCTTC.